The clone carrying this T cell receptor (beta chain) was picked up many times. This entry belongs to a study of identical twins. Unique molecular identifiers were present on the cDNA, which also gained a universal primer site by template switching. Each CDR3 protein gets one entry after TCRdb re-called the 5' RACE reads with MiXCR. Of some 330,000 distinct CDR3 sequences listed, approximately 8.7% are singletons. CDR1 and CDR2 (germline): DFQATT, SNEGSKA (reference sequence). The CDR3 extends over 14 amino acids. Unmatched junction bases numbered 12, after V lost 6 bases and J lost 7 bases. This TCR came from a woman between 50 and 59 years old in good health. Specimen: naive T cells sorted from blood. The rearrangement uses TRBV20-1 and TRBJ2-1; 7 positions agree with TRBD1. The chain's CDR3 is CSARRTGLKNEQFF. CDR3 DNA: TGCAGTGCCCGCCGGACAGGACTCAAGAATGAGCAGTTCTTC.